The entry that follows covers one T cell receptor beta chain sequence. This clonotype was observed at least ten times. The antigen it binds to is not known. No qualities accompany the bases; no much larger clone lies one base away. According to the germline V gene, CDR1 reads MDHEN and CDR2 reads SYDVKM. V is shortened by 4 bases, J by 3 bases, and the region joining them spans 13 bases. The CDR3 runs 16 amino acids, cysteine and phenylalanine included. Just the 48-base CDR3 DNA is kept, in frame starting at base 1. TCR beta CDR3 regions were amplified from RNA transcripts for repertoire sequencing. A first-round RT-PCR used HTBI primers with the Qiagen OneStep RT-PCR kit, followed by a second-round multiplex PCR, size selection and purification. The libraries underwent paired-end sequencing with 100 bp reads on an Illumina HiSeq2000. In the paper's pipeline: Reads were processed with SOAPnuke, discarding reads with adapters, uncalled bases, mean Phred below 15, or no exact constant-primer or identifier match. COPE v1.2.5 was used to merge the high-quality paired reads. Each unique nucleotide sequence was treated as a clonotype, and MiTCR v1.1 was used to align the clonotypes to the IMGT TRB V, D and J references. The analysis was limited to V-J combinations with a frequency above 0.0001, which together covered approximately 99% of repertoires. A TCR clonal expansion and chaos score per V-J combination was defined as the ratio of F50 clonal expansion to chaos observed in the TCRdist matrix. Welch's t-statistics and random forest were used to reduce the features to about a dozen V-J combinations, which were then used as input to a naive Bayes classifier. The Morisita-Horn index was used to measure how similar the thyroid and blood repertoires were. TCRdb passed the public sequencing reads through fastp at Q25 and MiXCR, retaining productive beta sequences. Every CDR3 protein is listed once, alongside the most common genes and DNA of its rows. It is TCRdb's table, rather than the study itself, that gives the V and J calls and clone size. Within this sample are about 590,000 distinct CDR3 sequences, with roughly 40% of them counted one time only. Clones ranked in the top ten supply around 4% of the sample.

The data stem from a study of Graves' ophthalmopathy and Graves' hyperthyroidism (dated by TCRdb to 2017 to 2018). A note on the overall study: Hyperthyroidism was defined as stable when no progression to ophthalmopathy occurred within 18 months of follow-up. The study used signatures of the TCR beta repertoire to tell Graves' ophthalmopathy apart from Graves' hyperthyroidism and to predict which patients would progress to ophthalmopathy. In total, over 130 blood samples were TCR-sequenced: roughly 45 ophthalmopathy, some 75 hyperthyroidism and approximately 17 hyperthyroidism-to-ophthalmopathy patients. To explore V-J signatures that separate ophthalmopathy from hyperthyroidism, a discovery set of about 96 patients was enrolled, consisting of approximately 45 with ophthalmopathy and some 56 with stable hyperthyroidism. An independent validation cohort was composed of around 19 hyperthyroidism patients and around 16 patients who later progressed from hyperthyroidism to ophthalmopathy. T-cell repertoires of thyroid tissue and blood were compared in 5 or 6 hyperthyroidism patients. Once sampling was done, hyperthyroidism patients were given methimazole at a starting dose of 30 mg daily, while ophthalmopathy patients were given high-dose intravenous methylprednisolone. Points the paper makes about the study in general: In validation, the model predicted ophthalmopathy progression with about 70% sensitivity and 72.22% specificity; around twelve predicted patients were CT-confirmed with GO in a median of 6.5 months. No statistical method was used to set the sample size in advance, and the investigators knew which group each participant was assigned to. In cross-validation, the 13-signature model distinguished ophthalmopathy from stable hyperthyroidism with about 89% sensitivity and around 84% specificity, while in the test set the corresponding values were approximately 79% and 70%. Most expanded thyroid clonotypes with frequency above 0.001 were also detected in blood, suggesting blood repertoires may reflect the thyroid immune response.

The hyperthyroidism patients were 18 to 65 years old and newly diagnosed, with a disease duration of less than 2 months. Anyone with other autoimmune diseases, uncontrolled infections, pregnancy or lactation was excluded from the study. Clinical symptoms, serum thyroxine, TRAb, thyroid ultrasound and orbital computed tomography were used for diagnosis. Total RNA was extracted with Trizol reagent and quality-checked on an Agilent 2100 Bioanalyzer. The source material was peripheral blood or thyroid tissue (not recorded which). The chain is encoded by TRBV28 joined to TRBJ1-6, with TRBD1 perhaps the D gene, on 6 matching bases. This receptor was identified in an adult man with Graves' hyperthyroidism. This receptor has the CDR3 CASSSTGTIYNSPLHF. The sequenced DNA: TGTGCCAGCAGTTCAACGGGGACAATCTATAATTCACCCCTCCACTTT. Joined to the reference TRBV28 and TRBJ1-6 proteins, this CDR3 gives the full variable domain: DVKVTQSSRYLVKRTGEKVFLECVQDMDHENMFWYRQDPGLGLRLIYFSYDVKMKEKGDIPEGYSVSREKKERFSLILESASTNQTSMYLCASSSTGTIYNSPLHFGNGTRLTVT.